A single sample gave rise to the 21 T cell receptor beta chains below, sequenced in a study of cytomegalovirus exposure and HLA in healthy donors. Primers included in the PCR were 60 Vbeta and 13 Jbeta primers. Using immunoSEQ multiplex PCR, the repertoire was profiled, and TCRdb retains in-frame clones only, with some absent. The data show approximately 210,000 clones, 75% to 80% seen once. Sequencing was carried out using PBMCs. The source of these receptors is a male donor in good health and CMV-seronegative.

The J gene is TRBJ2-2, the V gene TRBV5-6, with 9 positions matching TRBD1. Germline CDR1 SGHDT, CDR2 YYEEEE. This CDR3 has 15 residues. Trimming at V came to 7 bases and at J to 6 bases, leaving 10 bases not matched to a gene. CDR3 region: CASARDRVISGELFF. CDR3 sequence (DNA): TGTGCCAGCGCCCGGGACAGGGTCATCTCCGGGGAGCTGTTTTTT.

The gene calls are TRBV5-1 and TRBJ1-1; 7 bases agree with TRBD1. V lost 4 bases to trimming and J lost 1 base; unmatched junction nucleotides: 4. Germline V lookup: CDR1 SGHRS, CDR2 YFSETQ. The CDR3 runs 14 residues. The CDR3 loop reads CASSAGQQNTEAFF. The CDR3 DNA sequence: TGCGCCAGCAGCGCGGGACAGCAGAACACTGAAGCTTTCTTT. Full variable domain (missing parts from reference TRBV5-1 and TRBJ1-1): KAGVTQTPRYLIKTRGQQVTLSCSPISGHRSVSWYQQTPGQGLQFLFEYFSETQRNKGNFPGRFSGRQFSNSRSEMNVSTLELGDSALYLCASSAGQQNTEAFFGQGTRLTVV.

This clone has a single count. This same CDR3 is encoded by further DNA sequences in the sample. The CDR3 bases are TGTGCCAGCAGCTTGAGGGGAGGATATGGCTACACCTTC. Protein product: CASSLRGGYGYTF. The rearrangement links TRBV5-4 to TRBJ1-2; D might be TRBD1 (5 bases). CDR1 is SGHNT and CDR2 is YYREEE in the germline V gene (reference sequence). Trimming took 1 base from V and 5 from J, leaving 9 bases between them. This CDR3 has 13 residues.

The gene calls are TRBV2 and TRBJ1-1; perhaps TRBD1 as D (5 bases). CDR3 length: 13 residues. V lost 8 bases, J lost 1 base, and 11 bases lay in between. The V gene's germline CDR1 is SNHLY and CDR2 FYNNEI. CDR3: CASPGGGNTEAFF. CDR3 sequence (DNA): TGTGCCAGCCCCGGGGGGGGGAACACTGAAGCTTTCTTT. Full variable domain (remainder filled in from reference TRBV2 and TRBJ1-1): EPEVTQTPSHQVTQMGQEVILRCVPISNHLYFYWYRQILGQKVEFLVSFYNNEISEKSEIFDDQFSVERPDGSNFTLKIRSTKLEDSAMYFCASPGGGNTEAFFGQGTRLTVV.

This chain uses TRBV19 with TRBJ2-2; 8 bases are a match to TRBD2. V gave up 6 bases and J gave up 6 bases; unmatched junction bases: 12. The germline V gene encodes CDR1 LNHDA and CDR2 SQIVND (reference sequence). This CDR3 comprises 16 residues. The CDR3 spells CASRHPGLGSAGELFF. CDR3 DNA: TGTGCCAGTAGACATCCGGGACTAGGATCGGCCGGGGAGCTGTTTTTT. The full variable domain, its missing parts supplied by reference TRBV19 and TRBJ2-2, is DGGITQSPKYLFRKEGQNVTLSCEQNLNHDAMYWYRQDPGQGLRLIYYSQIVNDFQKGDIAEGYSVSREKKESFPLTVTSAQKNPTAFYLCASRHPGLGSAGELFFGEGSRLTVL.

In its sample, this clone was seen a few times. This rearrangement joins TRBV7-2 to TRBJ2-1; TRBD1 might be the D (6 bases). CDR3 length equals 12 residues. V lost 6 bases and J 5 bases, leaving 8 bases between the germline ends. Germline lookup yields CDR1 SGHTA and CDR2 FQGNSA. The CDR3 nucleotides read TGTGCCAGCAGTGGACAGCACAATGAGCAGTTCTTC. This codes for CASSGQHNEQFF.

The chain uses TRBV25-1 and TRBJ1-2, with a possible D match to TRBD1 (6 bases). The germline V gene has CDR1 MGHDK and CDR2 SYGVNS. This CDR3 comprises 13 residues. V was cut by 5 bases and J by 8 bases, with 15 bases left in between. This CDR3 reads CASSNLDSLGYTF. The CDR3 coding sequence is TGTGCCAGCAGTAACCTGGACAGTTTGGGCTACACCTTC.

V and J are TRBV7-6 and TRBJ2-2, with 7 bases identical to TRBD1. V trimming: 5 bases; J trimming: 4 bases; junction bases outside the gene matches: 4. This CDR3 region has 14 residues. Germline loops: CDR1 SGHVS, CDR2 FNYEAQ. In DNA, the CDR3 is TGTGCCAGCAGCACCAGGGGGTTCACCGGGGAGCTGTTTTTT. This translates into CASSTRGFTGELFF.

In this sample, this clone turned up once. The sample carries other DNA sequences with the same CDR3. The chain couples TRBV5-6 to TRBJ2-7; 11 nucleotides align to TRBD2. The germline gives CDR1 SGHDT, CDR2 YYEEEE. The CDR3 loop spans 17 amino acids. V shed 0 bases and J 2 bases; nucleotides not matched to a gene: 7. CDR3 region: CASSLAVLAGGTYEQYF. CDR3 coding DNA: TGTGCCAGCAGCTTGGCGGTTCTAGCGGGAGGTACCTACGAGCAGTACTTC.

This chain joins TRBV10-3 and TRBJ2-1, with 8 bases matching TRBD2. Germline V gives CDR1 ENHRY, CDR2 SYGVKD. V lost 8 bases and J lost 6; bases outside the gene matches: 12. The CDR3 covers 15 residues. The CDR3, as DNA: TGTGCCATCGGGTCCTGGGAGCGGGAGTCCAATGAGCAGTTCTTC. It encodes CAIGSWERESNEQFF.

This chain joins TRBV4-3 and TRBJ2-7; 9 bases agree with TRBD1. Germline V gives CDR1 LGHNA, CDR2 YSLEER. J gave up 3 bases and V 6 bases, and 6 bases lay outside the gene matches. This CDR3 is 14 amino acids long. CDR3 in DNA: TGCGCCAGCAGGAGCAGGACAGGGGACTACGAGCAGTACTTC. Translated, it gives CASRSRTGDYEQYF.

This clone was recorded a few times. This rearrangement joins TRBV5-4 to TRBJ1-1; no firm D call. The CDR3 length is 13 residues. CDR1 is SGHNT, CDR2 YYREEE, per germline (reference sequence). The V and J ends lost 3 bases and 6 bases respectively, with 12 bases between them. The CDR3 DNA is TGTGCCAGCAGCTCGCCCAGAGGGCCTGAAGCTTTCTTT. This sequence encodes CASSSPRGPEAFF.

The genes are TRBV30 and TRBJ2-5, with a weak D call TRBD1 (6 bases). The CDR3 consists of 13 residues. The V gene's germline CDR1 is GTSNPN and CDR2 SVGIG (reference sequence). Trimming took off 5 bases at V and 1 base at J, with 11 bases between the two ends. The CDR3 here is CAWDNRAQETQYF. CDR3 in DNA: TGTGCCTGGGATAACAGGGCCCAAGAGACCCAGTACTTC.

The chain has TRBV12-5 and TRBJ2-1, with TRBD2 as a possible D gene (5 bases). V was cut by 2 bases and J by 8 bases, with 22 bases left in between. Germline loops: CDR1 LGHNT, CDR2 FRNRAP. The CDR3 contains 17 residues. CDR3 DNA sequence: TGTGCTAGTGGTTTGATGAGGGATGGAGGCGTACGGGATGAGCAGTTCTTC. The encoded protein is CASGLMRDGGVRDEQFF.

The chain combines TRBV25-1 with TRBJ1-4; D call uncertain. Germline CDR1 and CDR2: MGHDK and SYGVNS. Trimming stripped 2 bases from V and 10 bases from J, with 11 bases between. The CDR3 totals 13 residues. The CDR3, as DNA: TGTGCCAGCAGTGAACCCCCGGGAAGAAAACTGTTTTTT. The encoded protein is CASSEPPGRKLFF. Full variable domain (outside the CDR3, taken from reference TRBV25-1 and TRBJ1-4): EADIYQTPRYLVIGTGKKITLECSQTMGHDKMYWYQQDPGMELHLIHYSYGVNSTEKGDLSSESTVSRIRTEHFPLTLESARPSHTSQYLCASSEPPGRKLFFGSGTQLSVL.

Worth noting for this clone: The junction does not match germline at one end; this may be a read error. V is TRBV15 and J is TRBJ2-2, with D perhaps TRBD2 (5 bases). CDR1 is LNHNV, CDR2 YYDKDF, per germline (reference sequence). The CDR3 runs 16 residues. The CDR3 region is CATSRGAGPASGELFF. CDR3 in DNA: TGTGCCACCAGCAGAGGCGCGGGTCCGGCGTCCGGGGAGTTGTTTTTT.

In this sample, this clone turned up a few times. For the CDR3, the DNA is TGTGCCAGCAGTTACTCCCCTACTAGGTCGGGAGAGACCCAGTACTTC. Its translation is CASSYSPTRSGETQYF. This rearrangement joins TRBV6-5 to TRBJ2-5, with D possibly TRBD2 on 5 matching bases. The germline V gene has CDR1 MNHEY and CDR2 SVGAGI. The CDR3 sequence is 16 residues long. Trimming removed 0 bases at V and 4 bases at J, with 15 bases between.

The gene calls are TRBV27 and TRBJ1-5, with 9 nucleotides matching TRBD1. The CDR3 spans 18 residues. CDR1 and CDR2 from the germline V gene are MNHEY and SMNVEV (reference sequence). V lost 1 base and J lost 7; bases outside the gene matches: 14. In DNA form, the CDR3 reads TGTGCCAGCAGTTTATTGGCCGCTGAGACAGGGGGGGGCCAGCCCCAGCATTTT. It yields the protein CASSLLAAETGGGQPQHF.

This chain uses TRBV7-3 with TRBJ2-1, with 7 bases identical to TRBD2. The CDR3 extends over 16 amino acids. J was trimmed by 5 bases and V by 2 bases; bases with no gene match: 9. Germline V gene data show CDR1 as SGHTA and CDR2 as FQGTGA. The CDR3 region is CASSLYAGVSHNEQFF. The CDR3 region has the DNA TGTGCCAGCAGCTTATACGCGGGAGTAAGCCACAATGAGCAGTTCTTC.

V gene TRBV6-5 combines with J gene TRBJ1-4; 7 bases are a match to TRBD1. CDR1 MNHEY and CDR2 SVGAGI come from the germline V gene. The trim removed 6 bases at V and 8 bases at J, leaving 9 bases unmatched. This CDR3 comprises 14 residues. In DNA, the CDR3 is TGTGCCAGCAGACGGTACAGGGGCGGCGAAAAACTGTTTTTT. This gives the protein CASRRYRGGEKLFF.

The chain employs TRBV18 and TRBJ2-7; 11 bases fit TRBD2. Germline trimming cut 3 bases from V and 7 bases from J; bases unmatched to any gene: 11. The CDR3 has 16 amino acids. Germline CDR1 reads KGHSH; CDR2 reads LQKENI. CDR3 nucleotide sequence: TGTGCCAGCTCACCTACCCAACTAGCGGGAGTTCAAGAGCAGTACTTC. This gives the protein CASSPTQLAGVQEQYF.